This passage covers 12 T cell receptor beta chains from one sample sequenced in a study of cytomegalovirus exposure and HLA in healthy donors. The study ran its PCR with 60 Vbeta and 13 Jbeta primers. Profiling relied on immunoSEQ multiplex PCR, and the TCRdb table lists in-frame clones only, not all of them. This repertoire includes 50,000 to 55,000 clones. Source material: PBMCs. These receptors originate from a woman aged 60-70 years in good health and CMV-seropositive.

The chain employs TRBV7-8 and TRBJ2-7, with 8 bases lining up with TRBD1. Unmatched junction bases numbered 6, after V lost 5 bases and J lost 0 bases. CDR1 and CDR2 from the germline V gene are SGHVS and FQNEAQ. CDR3 length: 15 amino acids. CDR3 DNA sequence: TGTGCCAGCAGCGCCCGACAGGGGAGCTCCTACGAGCAGTACTTC. This codes for CASSARQGSSYEQYF.

This chain connects TRBV20-1 to TRBJ2-5; D remains unclear. The germline V and J ends were trimmed by 3 bases and 5 bases, with 4 bases remaining between them. This CDR3 contains 10 residues. Germline values: CDR1 DFQATT, CDR2 SNEGSKA (reference sequence). CDR3 amino acids: CSASEETQYF. In DNA, the CDR3 is TGCAGTGCTAGTGAGGAGACCCAGTACTTC.

V is TRBV5-1 and J is TRBJ2-3; 9 positions match TRBD2. V trimming: 5 bases; J trimming: 4 bases; junction bases outside the gene matches: 8. Germline CDR1 is SGHRS and CDR2 is YFSETQ. The CDR3 runs to 15 residues. CDR3 sequence (DNA): TGCGCCAGCAGAACCGGGACTAGCCCCGCAGATACGCAGTATTTT. Protein: CASRTGTSPADTQYF. The full variable domain, completed using reference TRBV5-1 and TRBJ2-3, is KAGVTQTPRYLIKTRGQQVTLSCSPISGHRSVSWYQQTPGQGLQFLFEYFSETQRNKGNFPGRFSGRQFSNSRSEMNVSTLELGDSALYLCASRTGTSPADTQYFGPGTRLTVL.

The CDR3 is CASSLAPGNTEAFF. CDR3 nucleotide sequence: TGCGCCAGCAGCTTGGCCCCAGGGAACACTGAAGCTTTCTTT. This sequence joins TRBV5-1 and TRBJ1-1; D is ambiguous. Between the trimmed V and J ends, which lost 0 bases and 1 base, there was a span of 7 bases. The CDR3 spans 14 residues. The V gene's germline CDR1 is SGHRS and CDR2 YFSETQ.

The chain combines TRBV4-1 with TRBJ2-1, with 8 bases that match TRBD2. The trim removed 0 bases at V and 3 bases at J, leaving 7 bases unmatched. Looked up from germline, CDR1 is MGHRA and CDR2 is YSYEKL. The CDR3 length is 17 residues. Written as DNA, the CDR3 is TGCGCCAGCAGCCAAGATCCCAGCGGGGGAGACTACAATGAGCAGTTCTTC. The encoded protein is CASSQDPSGGDYNEQFF.

This chain joins TRBV11-3 and TRBJ1-1, with a possible D match to TRBD1 (6 bases). Per the germline V gene, CDR1 is SGHNT and CDR2 is YENEEA. Trimming stripped 5 bases from V and 0 bases from J, with 7 bases between. CDR3 length: 13 amino acids. Here the CDR3 DNA reads TGTGCCAGCAGCCGGACAGTGAACACTGAAGCTTTCTTT. Protein: CASSRTVNTEAFF.

A note on this clone: The junction shows a germline mismatch at one end, possibly a read error. This CDR3 reads CASSRANTEDFF. The CDR3 coding sequence is TGTGCCAGCAGTCGAGCGAACACTGAAGATTTCTTT. This chain connects TRBV6-5 to TRBJ1-1; D remains unclear. The CDR3 covers 12 residues. Germline V gene lookup returns CDR1 MNHEY and CDR2 SVGAGI.

The V gene is TRBV2, the J gene TRBJ2-5, with 7 bases identical to TRBD1. In germline, CDR1 is SNHLY, CDR2 FYNNEI. The CDR3 spans 15 residues. With V trimmed by 6 bases and J by 1 base, 8 bases remained unmatched. CDR3 protein: CASRPTGVPQETQYF. CDR3 nucleotide sequence: TGTGCCAGCAGACCCACAGGGGTTCCCCAAGAGACCCAGTACTTC. The full variable domain, completed using reference TRBV2 and TRBJ2-5, is EPEVTQTPSHQVTQMGQEVILRCVPISNHLYFYWYRQILGQKVEFLVSFYNNEISEKSEIFDDQFSVERPDGSNFTLKIRSTKLEDSAMYFCASRPTGVPQETQYFGPGTRLLVL.

The chain links TRBV4-2 to TRBJ2-7; perhaps TRBD2 as D (6 bases). From germline, CDR1 is LGHNA and CDR2 YNFKEQ. The CDR3 runs 15 residues. Trimming took off 0 bases at V and 1 base at J, with 10 bases between the two ends. DNA for the CDR3: TGTGCCAGCAGCCAAGAGGACGGGGGATCCTACGAGCAGTACTTC. This translates into CASSQEDGGSYEQYF.

Points on this clone: This same CDR3 is encoded by further DNA sequences in the sample. The chain couples TRBV5-1 to TRBJ1-1; D may be TRBD1 (5 bases). This CDR3 region has 14 residues. From germline, CDR1 is SGHRS and CDR2 YFSETQ. V was trimmed by 0 bases and J by 5 bases, leaving 11 bases between them. CDR3 bases: TGCGCCAGCAGCTTGGTGGACCAGGGTACTGAAGCTTTCTTT. Translating it yields CASSLVDQGTEAFF.

The CDR3 bases are TGCGCCAGCCGGACAGGGGGCAACCTAGGGAACACTGAAGCTTTCTTT. Protein product: CASRTGGNLGNTEAFF. The rearrangement links TRBV5-1 to TRBJ1-1; 11 bases are a match to TRBD1. The CDR3 is 16 amino acids. Trimming removed 7 bases from V and 1 base from J; junction bases left unmatched: 9. CDR1 and CDR2 from the germline V gene are SGHRS and YFSETQ.

This CDR3 is CASNTKRDRDTEAFF. The CDR3 nucleotides read TGTGCCAGCAACACAAAACGGGACAGGGACACTGAAGCTTTCTTT. The chain recombines TRBV6-5 with TRBJ1-1; 9 positions agree with TRBD1. CDR1 is MNHEY and CDR2 is SVGAGI in the germline V gene. The trim removed 7 bases at V and 3 bases at J, leaving 9 bases unmatched. The CDR3 has 15 residues.